The 8 T cell receptor beta chains below come from one sample, sequenced in a study of a mutant IDH1 vaccine in newly diagnosed glioma. As for time point: baseline, week 1 (first vaccination visit). Treatment of the sample: pre-vaccination baseline after standard-of-care therapy. The assay was immunoSEQ multiplex PCR, and TCRdb's table has in-frame clones only and misses some. The data show around 53,000 clones, roughly 85% seen once. Here the sequenced sample was PBMCs, taken from a glioma patient treated with radiotherapy, temozolomide or both. Receptor source: a man aged 35 to 55 with glioma.

This chain uses TRBV27 with TRBJ2-5, with D perhaps matching TRBD2 (6 bases). The CDR3 consists of 16 residues. Germline CDR1 reads MNHEY; CDR2 reads SMNVEV (reference sequence). The V gene lost 3 bases and the J gene lost 3 bases, with 17 bases spanning the gap. The CDR3 DNA follows: TGTGCCAGCAGTTTTTACCCAACTAGCCCGGAAGAGACCCAGTACTTC. Translation: CASSFYPTSPEETQYF.

The V gene is TRBV7-8, the J gene TRBJ1-2; D uncertain. This CDR3 contains 16 residues. Per germline, CDR1 SGHVS and CDR2 FQNEAQ. V dropped 5 bases and J dropped 0 bases, with 16 bases sitting between them. The chain's CDR3 is CASSQATAPSNYGYTF. The CDR3 bases are TGTGCCAGCAGCCAAGCTACGGCGCCTTCTAACTATGGCTACACCTTC.

The chain combines TRBV4-1 with TRBJ1-1, with 10 bases that match TRBD1. In germline, CDR1 is MGHRA, CDR2 YSYEKL. The CDR3 covers 14 residues. V shed 1 base, J shed 10 bases, and the junction held 6 bases outside the gene matches. The CDR3 sequence: CASSQARRDRGAFF. CDR3 in DNA: TGCGCCAGCAGCCAAGCTCGCCGGGACAGGGGAGCTTTCTTT.

The chain is built from TRBV5-6 and TRBJ1-2; TRBD1 might be the D (6 bases). Germline V CDR1 and CDR2: SGHDT, YYEEEE. Trimming took off 0 bases at V and 7 bases at J, with 10 bases between the two ends. The CDR3 totals 13 residues. In DNA form, the CDR3 reads TGTGCCAGCAGCTTGGTAGGGGGGTTTGGCTACACCTTC. The encoded protein is CASSLVGGFGYTF.

Written as DNA, the CDR3 is TGCGCCAGCAGCCAAGGGCAGGGGACTGAGACCCAGTACTTC. Protein sequence: CASSQGQGTETQYF. This chain uses TRBV4-3 with TRBJ2-5; tentatively, D is TRBD1 or TRBD2 (6 bases each). CDR3 length: 14 residues. V was trimmed by 1 base and J by 5 bases, leaving 11 bases between them. In germline, CDR1 is LGHNA, CDR2 YSLEER.

V is TRBV5-1 and J is TRBJ2-5; 10 bases align to TRBD2. J lost 5 bases, V lost 0 bases, and 7 bases had no gene match. Germline values: CDR1 SGHRS, CDR2 YFSETQ. The CDR3 has 16 residues. The CDR3 DNA reads as TGCGCCAGCAGCTTGGAGGCTAGCGGGAGTGGGGAGACCCAGTACTTC. This encodes CASSLEASGSGETQYF.

This rearrangement joins TRBV10-3 to TRBJ1-2; D is unclear. V dropped 3 bases and J dropped 5 bases, with 22 bases sitting between them. CDR3 length: 17 residues. CDR1 is ENHRY and CDR2 is SYGVKD in the germline V gene. The CDR3 nucleotides read TGTGCCATCAGTGACTCGCGTGGAGGGAGTGGGTATTATGGCTACACCTTC. This translates into CAISDSRGGSGYYGYTF.

V is TRBV6-5 and J is TRBJ2-1; 8 positions match TRBD2. Germline lookup yields CDR1 MNHEY and CDR2 SVGAGI. The CDR3 is 15 amino acids. Germline trimming cut 0 bases from V and 6 bases from J; bases unmatched to any gene: 4. This CDR3 reads CASSYSPGTSNEQFF. For the CDR3, the DNA is TGTGCCAGCAGTTACTCTCCCGGGACTAGCAATGAGCAGTTCTTC.